These T cell receptor beta chains were read from a single sample in a study of blood T cell repertoires in COVID-19. Profiled with immunoSEQ multiplex PCR; TCRdb holds only in-frame clones, not every one. The data show 200,000 to 300,000 clones, with 80% to 95% seen just once and approximately 2.6% held by the top ten. Sequenced input: peripheral blood. These receptors were obtained from a person aged 18-30 years with COVID-19, enrolled during active disease. CDR3s include the opening cysteine and the closing phenylalanine or tryptophan. Fields, in order: J gene, clone size, V gene, D gene, CDR3 DNA, CDR3 protein. A D gene is named only where the DNA matches it firmly. Not all rows give a size; the values are once, few, many and, for expanded clones, a class.

j_gene: TRBJ1-1
abundance: .
v_gene: TRBV6-5
d_gene: .
CDR3nt: TGTGCCAGCAGTTATATCGCGGGAATGGGTGAAGCTTTCTTT
CDR3aa: CASSYIAGMGEAFF

j_gene: TRBJ2-1
abundance: .
v_gene: TRBV7-9
d_gene: .
CDR3nt: TGTGCCAGCAGCTCCAATACGCCCGAGTTGACAGTCTACAATGAGCAGTTCTTC
CDR3aa: CASSSNTPELTVYNEQFF

j_gene: TRBJ2-3
abundance: many
v_gene: TRBV29-1
d_gene: TRBD2
CDR3nt: TGCAGCGTTGTCGGGGCGGGAGGTCCCACAGATACGCAGTATTTT
CDR3aa: CSVVGAGGPTDTQYF

j_gene: TRBJ2-7
abundance: once
v_gene: TRBV4-2
d_gene: TRBD2
CDR3nt: TGTGCCAGCAGCCGCCTAGCGGAGAGCTCCTACGAGCAGTACTTC
CDR3aa: CASSRLAESSYEQYF

j_gene: TRBJ1-5
abundance: .
v_gene: TRBV7-2
d_gene: .
CDR3nt: TGTGCCAGCAGTTCGGACAGAAATAGCAATCAGCCCCAGCATTTT
CDR3aa: CASSSDRNSNQPQHF

j_gene: TRBJ2-7
abundance: .
v_gene: TRBV5-1
d_gene: .
CDR3nt: TGCGCCAGCAGCTTGGTTGGGGGGACCTACGAGCAGTACTTC
CDR3aa: CASSLVGGTYEQYF

j_gene: TRBJ2-5
abundance: once
v_gene: TRBV4-1
d_gene: TRBD2
CDR3nt: TGCGCCAGCAGCCAGTCTCTAGCGGGCTTAGAGACCCAGTACTTC
CDR3aa: CASSQSLAGLETQYF

j_gene: TRBJ2-4
abundance: .
v_gene: TRBV11-2
d_gene: .
CDR3nt: TGTGCCAGCAGGGGACTTTTGGGGGCCAAAAACATTCAGTACTTC
CDR3aa: CASRGLLGAKNIQYF

j_gene: TRBJ2-3
abundance: .
v_gene: TRBV20-1
d_gene: TRBD2
CDR3nt: TGCAGTGCTAGTGTGGCGGGAGAACAAAATACGCAGTATTTT
CDR3aa: CSASVAGEQNTQYF

j_gene: TRBJ2-7
abundance: .
v_gene: TRBV10-3
d_gene: .
CDR3nt: TGTGCCCTCCGCCAGGACGTCTTGGGAGGCGAGCAGTACTTC
CDR3aa: CALRQDVLGGEQYF

j_gene: TRBJ2-7
abundance: .
v_gene: TRBV19
d_gene: .
CDR3nt: TGTGCCAGTAGTATTTCCGGGATTCGGAACGAGCAGTACTTC
CDR3aa: CASSISGIRNEQYF

j_gene: TRBJ1-3
abundance: .
v_gene: TRBV7-9
d_gene: .
CDR3nt: TGTGCCAGCAGCTTAGTGGGCTACGGAAACACCATATATTTT
CDR3aa: CASSLVGYGNTIYF

j_gene: TRBJ2-1
abundance: .
v_gene: TRBV19
d_gene: TRBD1
CDR3nt: TGTGCCAGTAGCAGCGGACAGGGGATCTACTACAATGAGCAGTTCTTC
CDR3aa: CASSSGQGIYYNEQFF